This T cell receptor beta chain was captured by sequencing in a study of T cells in women clearing cervical HPV infection (dated 2018 in TCRdb). Regarding the study in general: Cases were approximately 25 women with histologically confirmed HPV16-related CIN3 or worse, including a couple of invasive cancers. Controls were more than 20 women whose single incident HPV16 infection cleared within 12 months without precancer or cancer developing. Blood from cases was drawn at the visit where the lesion was first identified, while blood from controls was drawn once the infection was no longer detected. Among cases, blood sampling came a median of nearly 150 days after lesion detection, with an interquartile range of roughly 80 to 220 days. Since only a few of the women had HLA typing available, the possibility that HLA type was acting as a confounder could not be ruled out. The exploratory proof-of-principle case-control study was nested within the Guanacaste HPV Natural History Study in Costa Rica and compared TCR repertoires across cervical HPV16 outcomes. Cases and controls were matched on age within five years and on year of sample collection. Cases had a median age of almost 35 years compared with just over 37 for controls, and baseline characteristics showed no significant differences between the groups. The parent cohort enrolled 9,000 to 13,000 women aged 18 or older in Guanacaste, Costa Rica, in about 1993 to 1995 and followed the women for roughly 7 years. Five blinded duplicates per group were added as quality controls, so that approximately 60 samples were obtained: some 50 participants and 10 replicates. General findings and caveats noted by the study authors: Cases had lower TRBV6-7 relative abundance than controls (about 0.099% versus 0.16%; Bonferroni P = 0.0008). Significantly higher TCR repertoire richness was observed in CIN3+ cases than in controls across sequencing depths, whereas no difference in evenness was found. Random forest classifiers that combined richness and V gene abundances separated cases from controls with an estimated AUC of 0.8 to 0.9. T-cell numbers per sample were unknown, so richness differences could reflect varying T-cell content rather than repertoire biology. The cross-sectional design could not show whether the associations came before the infection or were a result of it, and neither effector/memory subsets nor HPV-specific T cells were isolated.

TCR beta CDR3 regions were amplified by multiplex PCR from an average of around 1,200 ng genomic DNA per sample using the immunoSEQ assay. The assay corrected primer bias using a complete synthetic TCR repertoire to establish an amplification baseline. The amplicons were sequenced on the Illumina platform. Per the authors' processing: Sequences were error-corrected by clustering with frequency ratios and a modified nearest-neighbor algorithm and were then analyzed in the immunoSEQ Analyzer with IMGT gene definitions. TCR richness and evenness were averaged over 20 rarefaction repeats at each rarefaction depth, excluding samples with fewer sequences than the depth. Wilcoxon rank sum tests with FDR correction were used to compare relative abundances of V, D and J genes between the groups. In the blinded duplicates, the intraclass correlation was approximately 96% for TCR richness and averaged around 78% across 65 to 85 gene segments. What TCRdb holds here is the immuneACCESS table cut down to in-frame rearrangements. Part of the clones is not present; checked against another copy, under half of the missing clones reflect an unresolved V gene, and the others are unexplained. V, J and clone size reflect that table, while D and trimming were determined from the DNA. The table of this sample itemizes roughly 30,000 clones. 6.5% to 8% of the sample lies in the top ten.

A word on this clone: The antigen it recognizes is unknown. Read coverage stops 3 residues before the CDR3 terminus; the germline J gene supplies the remainder.

Every participant had a single incident cervical HPV16 infection, and women with prevalent HPV16 infections were excluded. Cervical HPV DNA was detected by MY09/MY11 PCR, and genotyping was performed by dot-blot hybridization. Approximately 16 mL of heparinized blood were centrifuged, and the buffy coat was split into aliquots, frozen at -30 degrees C, and then kept at -80 degrees C. QIAGEN kits were used to extract genomic DNA from the buffy coat specimens. The CDR3, from cysteine to phenylalanine, totals 14 residues. The DNA covers only part of the CDR3, 33 bases in frame from base 1. From the germline V gene (reference sequence), CDR1 is DFQATT and CDR2 is SNEGSKA. V is pared back by 5 bases and J by 7 bases, with 20 bases lying between the germline termini.

The chain was built from TRBV20-1 and TRBJ1-2; TRBD1 is a possible D gene, resting on 6 matching bases. This TCR was recovered from a woman aged 18 to 75 with a cervical HPV16 infection that either progressed to CIN3+ or cleared (not recorded which). Sequencing was done on a sample of blood buffy coat. Partial CDR3 DNA: TGCAGTGCTCCAGAGGACAGTTATGAGGGTGGC. Translation gives CSAPEDSYEGG. The CDR3, in full, reads CSAPEDSYEGGYTF.